In this sample, the clone carrying this T cell receptor beta chain turned up a few times. The sample belongs to a study of T-cell memory formation after mild COVID-19. CDR1 and CDR2 (germline): SGHRS, YFSETQ. With 4 bases clipped from V and 2 bases from J, the junction kept 5 bases outside the gene matches. The CDR3 length is 14 residues. A single record per CDR3 protein comes from TCRdb applying MiXCR to the 5' RACE reads. The table shows approximately 290,000 distinct CDR3 sequences, with less than 9.5% occurring only once. The chain is built from TRBV5-1 and TRBJ2-7; 8 bases line up with TRBD1. The TCR comes from a young man who had mild COVID-19 (a few samples of this study predate the infection). Cell type and time point are not known. Sequencing was performed on PBMCs or a T cell subset sorted from them (not recorded which). The CDR3 coding sequence is TGCGCCAGCAGCGCGACAGGGGATGCCTACGAGCAGTACTTC. Protein sequence: CASSATGDAYEQYF.